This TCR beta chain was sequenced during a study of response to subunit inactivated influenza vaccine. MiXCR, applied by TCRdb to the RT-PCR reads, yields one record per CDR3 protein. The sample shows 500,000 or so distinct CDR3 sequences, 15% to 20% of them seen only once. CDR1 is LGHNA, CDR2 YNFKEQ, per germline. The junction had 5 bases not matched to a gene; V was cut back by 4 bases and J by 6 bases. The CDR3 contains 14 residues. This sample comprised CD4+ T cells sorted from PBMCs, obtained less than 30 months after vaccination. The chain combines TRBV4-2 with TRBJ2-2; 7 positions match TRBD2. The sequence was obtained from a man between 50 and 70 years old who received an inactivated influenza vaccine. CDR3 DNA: TGTGCCAGCAGCCGGGAGGGCCGGGCCGGGGAGCTGTTTTTT. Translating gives CASSREGRAGELFF.